These 21 T cell receptor beta chains share one sample of origin, sequenced in a study of kidney transplant recipient with SARS-CoV-2 infection. TCRdb called the reads again in MiXCR, with one record for every CDR3 protein. Of fewer than 250,000 distinct CDR3 sequences listed, around 26% are singletons. This sample comprised a blood sample, obtained at baseline and between days 110 and 120 from a kidney transplant recipient. The receptors derive from a young adult male patient who had COVID-19 and was a kidney transplant recipient. Some T cells may have come from the graft donor.

For this clonotype: A clone one base away is much larger, so this may be a read error. CDR3 sequence reads: CASSDGSGANALTF. The DNA for the CDR3 is TGTGCCAGCAGTGACGGGTCTGGGGCCAACGCCCTGACTTTC. The V call is TRBV6-4, the J call TRBJ2-6, with D perhaps matching TRBD1 (5 bases). Germline V CDR1 and CDR2: MRHNA, SNTAGT. The CDR3 contains 14 residues.

About this clonotype: This may stem from a read error, because a much larger clone lies one nucleotide away. The genes are TRBV30 and TRBJ2-7, with TRBD2 matching 11 bases. The CDR3 length is 14 residues. The V gene end was trimmed by 5 bases and the J gene end by 4 bases; junction bases not matched to a gene: 7. Germline V lookup: CDR1 GTSNPN, CDR2 SVGIG (reference sequence). CDR3 bases: TGTGCCTGGGAGTCACTAGCGGGAGAATACGAGCAGTACTTC. Its translation is CAWESLAGEYEQYF.

The chain combines TRBV5-8 with TRBJ2-7; no clear D. Germline CDR1 SGHTS, CDR2 YDEGEE. V was shortened by 2 bases and J by 4 bases, with 16 bases between the two germline ends. The CDR3 is made up of 15 amino acids. As DNA, the CDR3 is TGTGCCAGCAGCTTATCCCTCTGGGAAGGATACGAGCAGTACTTC. The encoded protein is CASSLSLWEGYEQYF.

This clonotype has a count of ten or more. The J gene is TRBJ1-2, the V gene TRBV4-1; TRBD1 matches at 8 bases. The CDR3 has 13 amino acids. Germline CDR1 MGHRA, CDR2 YSYEKL. Trimming took 4 bases from V and 8 from J; bases not matched to a gene: 6. CDR3 loop: CASSLQGVRGYTF. The CDR3 nucleotides are TGCGCCAGCAGCCTACAGGGGGTGCGCGGCTACACCTTC.

This clonotype was observed a few times. The chain is built from TRBV28 and TRBJ2-3; 9 bases agree with TRBD1. The ends lost 6 bases at V and 2 bases at J; junction bases unmatched: 9. Germline CDR1 is MDHEN and CDR2 is SYDVKM. CDR3 size: 16 residues. Here the CDR3 DNA reads TGTGCCAGCAGACCTCCCCGGGACAGGGACACAGATACGCAGTATTTT. It yields the protein CASRPPRDRDTDTQYF.

The chain joins TRBV3-2 to TRBJ2-1; the listed D gene, TRBD2, was not tested against the DNA. TRBV3-2 corresponds to a pseudogene. The CDR3 totals 13 residues. DNA for the CDR3: TGTGTCAGCAGCCAAACACTAGCGAATGAGCAGTTCTTC. Residues: CVSSQTLANEQFF.

This clonotype has a handful of counts. The chain links TRBV5-1 to TRBJ2-3; 10 bases map to TRBD2. There are 17 residues in the CDR3. Germline V gives CDR1 SGHRS, CDR2 YFSETQ. Unmatched junction bases numbered 6, after V lost 0 bases and J lost 2 bases. CDR3 region: CASSLVGLAVNTDTQYF. CDR3 in DNA: TGCGCCAGCAGCTTGGTAGGACTAGCGGTCAACACAGATACGCAGTATTTT.

This clonotype was seen at least ten times. The V and J genes are TRBV30 and TRBJ2-7; a weak D match, TRBD2 (5 bases). CDR1 and CDR2 from the germline V gene are GTSNPN and SVGIG (reference sequence). Deletions cut 3 bases from V and 5 bases from J, with 11 bases between. This CDR3 contains 12 residues. The CDR3 here is CAWRKRVDEQYF. The DNA of the CDR3 is TGTGCCTGGAGAAAGAGGGTCGACGAGCAGTACTTC. The full variable domain, with the rest looked up from reference TRBV30 and TRBJ2-7, is SQTIHQWPATLVQPVGSPLSLECTVEGTSNPNLYWYRQAAGRGLQLLFYSVGIGQISSEVPQNLSASRPQDRQFILSSKKLLLSDSGFYLCAWRKRVDEQYFGPGTRLTVT.

The J gene is TRBJ2-3, the V gene TRBV7-9; no firm D call. V lost 6 bases, J lost 0 bases, and 4 bases lay in between. Germline V gives CDR1 SEHNR, CDR2 FQNEAQ (reference sequence). CDR3 length: 12 residues. The CDR3 sequence is CASRYSTDTQYF. The DNA for the CDR3 is TGTGCCAGCAGGTATAGCACAGATACGCAGTATTTT.

This clonotype was detected many times. V usage is TRBV25-1 and J usage is TRBJ1-2; the D is unclear. This CDR3 spans 17 amino acids. The V end was cut by 3 bases, the J end by 4 bases, with 21 bases between. Germline loops: CDR1 MGHDK, CDR2 SYGVNS. The CDR3 DNA reads TGTGCCAGCAGTGAGCAGTTAGAACTGGGAAAGACCTATGGCTACACCTTC. Encoded protein: CASSEQLELGKTYGYTF.

Note on this clonotype: This may arise from a read error, as a much more abundant clone is one base away. The rearrangement links TRBV7-6 to TRBJ2-1; D remains unclear. The V gene lost 4 bases and the J gene lost 2 bases, with 12 bases spanning the gap. The CDR3 is 15 amino acids. From germline, CDR1 is SGHVS and CDR2 FNYEAQ. CDR3 region: CASSSRRSPYNEQFF. Here the CDR3 DNA reads TGTGCCAGCAGCTCGAGACGTAGCCCCTACAATGAGCAGTTCTTC.

This clonotype was seen repeatedly, ten times or more. This chain joins TRBV15 and TRBJ2-5; 8 bases are a match to TRBD1. After removal of 1 base from V and 4 bases from J, the junction contained 8 bases not matched to a gene. The CDR3 extends over 16 amino acids. CDR1 is LNHNV and CDR2 is YYDKDF in the germline V gene (reference sequence). The CDR3 protein is CATSRAYGQGSETQYF. CDR3 nucleotide sequence: TGTGCCACCAGCAGAGCCTATGGACAGGGTTCAGAGACCCAGTACTTC.

This clonotype appeared a few times. V and J are TRBV20-1 and TRBJ2-7; TRBD2 aligns across 7 bases. With V trimmed by 0 bases and J by 7 bases, 12 bases remained unmatched. CDR1 and CDR2 (germline): DFQATT, SNEGSKA (reference sequence). CDR3 length: 15 residues. The CDR3 here is CSARDAAGGGNEQYF. In DNA, the CDR3 is TGCAGTGCTAGAGATGCGGCTGGGGGGGGAAATGAGCAGTACTTC.

The chain employs TRBV5-8 and TRBJ1-2; TRBD1 is a possible D gene (5 bases). The CDR3 contains 14 residues. In germline, CDR1 is SGHTS, CDR2 YDEGEE. V was cut by 0 bases and J by 4 bases, with 10 bases left in between. The DNA of the CDR3 is TGTGCCAGCAGCTTGGGGGGCAGGCCCTATGGCTACACCTTC. This sequence encodes CASSLGGRPYGYTF.

In this sample, this clonotype turned up many times. The chain couples TRBV7-2 to TRBJ2-1, with TRBD2 matching 7 bases. CDR1 and CDR2 (germline): SGHTA, FQGNSA. The CDR3 covers 15 residues. J gave up 5 bases and V 0 bases, and 4 bases lay outside the gene matches. Here the CDR3 DNA reads TGTGCCAGCAGCTTAGCCGGGACTACAAACAATGAGCAGTTCTTC. It is translated as CASSLAGTTNNEQFF.

This clonotype was detected a few times. V usage is TRBV10-3 and J usage is TRBJ2-3; 10 bases are shared with TRBD2. The CDR3 is made up of 14 amino acids. Germline CDR1 is ENHRY and CDR2 is SYGVKD. V trimming: 8 bases; J trimming: 3 bases; junction bases outside the gene matches: 5. This chain's CDR3 is CAIGISGRTDTQYF. The DNA of the CDR3 is TGTGCCATCGGAATTAGCGGGAGGACAGATACGCAGTATTTT.

This chain connects TRBV6-2 or TRBV6-3 to TRBJ2-1; D uncertain. The CDR3 runs 14 residues. Trimming removed 0 bases at V and 12 bases at J, with 15 bases between. Germline values: CDR1 MNHEY, CDR2 SVGEGT. This chain's CDR3 is CASSYSSRSVGQFF. In DNA form, the CDR3 reads TGTGCCAGCAGTTACTCCTCAAGGAGCGTTGGGCAGTTCTTC.

This clonotype was picked up many times. The rearrangement links TRBV10-3 to TRBJ1-2, with D hard to call. This CDR3 spans 13 amino acids. V shed 2 bases and J shed 6 bases, with 10 bases lying between them. The germline gives CDR1 ENHRY, CDR2 SYGVKD. The CDR3 sequence: CAISERVYDGYTF. The CDR3 DNA follows: TGTGCCATCAGTGAGAGGGTTTACGATGGCTACACCTTC.

Ten or more counts support this clonotype. The rearrangement joins TRBV27 to TRBJ1-5; no reliable D call. The CDR3 spans 13 residues. Trimming cost V 5 bases and J 0 bases, with 5 bases left between them. Germline V gene lookup returns CDR1 MNHEY and CDR2 SMNVEV (reference sequence). Here the CDR3 reads CASSITSNQPQHF. The CDR3 region has the DNA TGTGCCAGCAGTATTACTAGCAATCAGCCCCAGCATTTT.

This clonotype occurred many times. V gene TRBV28 combines with J gene TRBJ1-1, with TRBD1 identical over 9 bases. Trimming removed 3 bases from V and 9 bases from J; junction bases left unmatched: 8. Germline CDR1 reads MDHEN; CDR2 reads SYDVKM. The CDR3 consists of 14 residues. CDR3 DNA: TGTGCCAGCAGTTTCTCTGGGACAGGGAACAAAGCTTTCTTT. Protein sequence: CASSFSGTGNKAFF.

This rearrangement joins TRBV20-1 to TRBJ2-1; D gene unclear. The V and J ends lost 3 bases and 4 bases respectively, with 10 bases between them. From germline, CDR1 is DFQATT and CDR2 SNEGSKA (reference sequence). The CDR3 consists of 13 residues. In DNA, the CDR3 is TGCAGTGCTAGCGAGTCCTTTTACAATGAGCAGTTCTTC. It translates to CSASESFYNEQFF.